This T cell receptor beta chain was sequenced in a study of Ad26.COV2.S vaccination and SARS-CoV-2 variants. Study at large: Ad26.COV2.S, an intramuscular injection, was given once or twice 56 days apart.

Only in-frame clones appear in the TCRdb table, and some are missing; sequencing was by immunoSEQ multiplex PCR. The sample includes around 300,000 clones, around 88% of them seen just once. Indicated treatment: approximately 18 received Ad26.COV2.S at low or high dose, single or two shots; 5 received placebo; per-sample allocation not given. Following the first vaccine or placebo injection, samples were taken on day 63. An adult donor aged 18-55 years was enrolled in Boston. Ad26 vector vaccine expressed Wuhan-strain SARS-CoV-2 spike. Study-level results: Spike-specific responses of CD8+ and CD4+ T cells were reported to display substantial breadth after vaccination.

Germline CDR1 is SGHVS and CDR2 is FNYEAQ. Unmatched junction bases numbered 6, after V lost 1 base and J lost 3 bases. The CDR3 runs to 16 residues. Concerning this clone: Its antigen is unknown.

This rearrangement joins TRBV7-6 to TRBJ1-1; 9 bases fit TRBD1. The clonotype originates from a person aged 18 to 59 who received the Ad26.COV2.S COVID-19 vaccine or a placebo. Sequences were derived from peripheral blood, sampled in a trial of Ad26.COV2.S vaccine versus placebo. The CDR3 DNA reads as TGTGCCAGCAGCTTAGTGCTAGGACAGGGGTACACTGAAGCTTTCTTT. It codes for CASSLVLGQGYTEAFF.